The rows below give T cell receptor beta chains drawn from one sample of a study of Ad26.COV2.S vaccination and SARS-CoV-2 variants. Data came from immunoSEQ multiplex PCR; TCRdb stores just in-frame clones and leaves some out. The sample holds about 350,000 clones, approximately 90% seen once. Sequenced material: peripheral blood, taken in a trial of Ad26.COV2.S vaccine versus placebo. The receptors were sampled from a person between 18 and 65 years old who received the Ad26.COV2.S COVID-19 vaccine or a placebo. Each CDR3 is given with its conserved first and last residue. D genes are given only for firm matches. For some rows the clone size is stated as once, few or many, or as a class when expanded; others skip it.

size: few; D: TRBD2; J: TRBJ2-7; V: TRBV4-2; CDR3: CASSQAYAGGDEQYF; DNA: TGTGCCAGCAGCCAAGCATACGCGGGAGGGGATGAGCAGTACTTC
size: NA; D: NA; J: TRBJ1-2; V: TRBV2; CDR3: CASSGFQGDGYTF; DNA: TGTGCCAGCAGTGGTTTTCAGGGCGATGGCTACACCTTC
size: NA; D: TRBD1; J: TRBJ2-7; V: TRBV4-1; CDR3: CASSQPGQESCEQYF; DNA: TGCGCCAGCAGCCAACCGGGACAGGAATCTTGCGAGCAGTACTTC
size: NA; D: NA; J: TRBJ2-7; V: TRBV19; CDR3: CASSIGSGNYEQYF; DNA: TGTGCCAGTAGTATCGGGTCGGGAAACTACGAGCAGTACTTC
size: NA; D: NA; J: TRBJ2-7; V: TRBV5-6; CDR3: CASSFRDGPYEQYF; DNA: TGTGCCAGCAGCTTCAGGGACGGACCCTACGAGCAGTACTTC
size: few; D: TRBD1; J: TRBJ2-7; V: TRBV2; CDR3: CASSQGQDYEQYF; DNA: TGTGCCAGCAGCCAAGGACAGGACTACGAGCAGTACTTC
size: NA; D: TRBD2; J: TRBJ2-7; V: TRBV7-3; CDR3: CASSLSGGAGEQYF; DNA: TGTGCCAGCAGCTTAAGCGGGGGGGCTGGCGAGCAGTACTTC
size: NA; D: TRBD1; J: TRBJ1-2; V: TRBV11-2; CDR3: CASSSIRDRRPWGYTF; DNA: TGTGCCAGCAGCTCAATTCGGGACAGAAGACCTTGGGGCTACACCTTC
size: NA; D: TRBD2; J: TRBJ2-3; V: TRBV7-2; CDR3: CASSFSGGFTDTQYF; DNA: TGTGCCAGCAGCTTTAGCGGGGGGTTCACAGATACGCAGTATTTT
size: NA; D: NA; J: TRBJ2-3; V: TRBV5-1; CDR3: CASSSTSTDTQYF; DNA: TGCGCCAGCAGCTCCACTAGCACAGATACGCAGTATTTT
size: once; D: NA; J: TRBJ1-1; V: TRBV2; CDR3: CASSARYGLNTEAFF; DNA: TGTGCCAGCAGTGCAAGATACGGACTCAACACTGAAGCTTTCTTT
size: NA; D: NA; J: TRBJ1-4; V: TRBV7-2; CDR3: CASSLRQAPNEKLFF; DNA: TGTGCCAGCAGCTTACGACAGGCACCTAATGAAAAACTGTTTTTT
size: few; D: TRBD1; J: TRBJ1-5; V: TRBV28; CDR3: CASSRGTGYVPQHF; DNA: TGTGCCAGCAGTCGCGGGACAGGGTACGTCCCCCAGCATTTT
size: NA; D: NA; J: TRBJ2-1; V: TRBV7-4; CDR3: CASSSGVWGSLRRCYNEQFF; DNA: TGTGCCAGCAGCTCTGGGGTCTGGGGTTCCCTACGCCGGTGCTACAATGAGCAGTTCTTC
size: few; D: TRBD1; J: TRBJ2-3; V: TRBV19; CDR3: CASSWDRGQDTQYF; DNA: TGTGCCAGTAGCTGGGACAGGGGGCAAGATACGCAGTATTTT
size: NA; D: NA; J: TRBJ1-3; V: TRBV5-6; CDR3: CASSTDWSSGNTIYF; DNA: TGTGCCAGCAGTACTGACTGGAGCTCTGGAAACACCATATATTTT
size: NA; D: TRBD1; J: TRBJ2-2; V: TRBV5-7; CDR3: CASRPVCLGQGYTGELFF; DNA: TGTGCCAGCAGGCCGGTTTGTCTCGGACAGGGGTACACCGGGGAGCTGTTTTTT
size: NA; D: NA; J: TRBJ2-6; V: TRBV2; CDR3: CASSARGGTALYGANVLTF; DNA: TGTGCCAGCAGTGCCCGCGGCGGGACGGCCCTCTATGGGGCCAACGTCCTGACTTTC
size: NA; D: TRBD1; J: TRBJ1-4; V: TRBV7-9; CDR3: CASSLSIGQGYATNEKLFF; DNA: TGTGCCAGCAGCTTATCCATCGGACAGGGTTATGCAACTAATGAAAAACTGTTTTTT
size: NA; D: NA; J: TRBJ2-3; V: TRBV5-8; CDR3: CASSAGHRGRGDTQYF; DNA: TGTGCCAGCAGCGCCGGACATCGGGGCCGCGGAGATACGCAGTATTTT
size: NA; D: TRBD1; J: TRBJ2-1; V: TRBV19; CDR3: CASRMTGGTYNEQFF; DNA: TGTGCCAGTAGGATGACAGGGGGCACCTACAATGAGCAGTTCTTC
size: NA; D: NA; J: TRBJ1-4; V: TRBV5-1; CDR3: CASSFSLGDEKLFF; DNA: TGCGCCAGCAGCTTCAGCCTTGGGGATGAAAAACTGTTTTTT
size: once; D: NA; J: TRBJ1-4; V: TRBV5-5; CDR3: CASSLGTVEKLFF; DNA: TGTGCCAGCAGCTTGGGGACAGTGGAAAAACTGTTTTTT
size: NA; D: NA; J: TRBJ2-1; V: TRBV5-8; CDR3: CASSLDATGNNEQFF; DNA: TGTGCCAGCAGCTTGGACGCGACGGGGAACAATGAGCAGTTCTTC
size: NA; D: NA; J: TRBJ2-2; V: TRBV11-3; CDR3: CASSLGEDWELFF; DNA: TGTGCCAGCAGCTTGGGTGAGGACTGGGAGCTGTTTTTT
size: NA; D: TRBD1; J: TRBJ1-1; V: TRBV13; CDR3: CASSLDRGRNTEAFF; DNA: TGTGCCAGCAGCTTGGACAGGGGGCGGAACACTGAAGCTTTCTTT
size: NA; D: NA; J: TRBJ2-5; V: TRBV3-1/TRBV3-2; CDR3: CASSQYRNQETQYF; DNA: TGTGCCAGCAGCCAGTATAGAAACCAAGAGACCCAGTACTTC
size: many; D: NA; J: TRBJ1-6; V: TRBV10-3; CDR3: CAISGSSYNSPLHF; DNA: TGTGCCATCAGTGGTAGCTCCTATAATTCACCCCTCCACTTT
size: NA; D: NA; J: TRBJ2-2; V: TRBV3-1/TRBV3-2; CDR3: CASSQDSSTERTGELFF; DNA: TGTGCCAGCAGCCAAGATAGTTCTACAGAGCGCACCGGGGAGCTGTTTTTT
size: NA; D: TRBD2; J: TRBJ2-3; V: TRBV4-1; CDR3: CASSQIAGGHGTQYF; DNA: TGCGCCAGCAGCCAGATAGCGGGGGGACACGGTACGCAGTATTTT
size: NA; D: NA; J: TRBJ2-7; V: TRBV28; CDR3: CASSLYRGRPHEQYF; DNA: TGTGCCAGCAGTTTATACCGGGGGCGGCCTCACGAGCAGTACTTC
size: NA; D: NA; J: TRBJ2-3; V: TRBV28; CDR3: CASSLRDTQYF; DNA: TGTGCCAGCAGTCTACGAGATACGCAGTATTTT
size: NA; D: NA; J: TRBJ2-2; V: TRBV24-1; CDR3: CATSERQGTGELFF; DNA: TGTGCCACCAGTGAGCGCCAGGGTACGGGGGAGCTGTTTTTT
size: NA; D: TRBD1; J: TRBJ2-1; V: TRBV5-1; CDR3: CASSLRSLDRVGDEQFF; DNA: TGCGCCAGCAGCTTAAGGAGCCTGGACAGGGTCGGGGATGAGCAGTTCTTC
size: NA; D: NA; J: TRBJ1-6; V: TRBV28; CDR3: CASSLGGGVNSPLHF; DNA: TGTGCCAGCAGTTTAGGTGGGGGTGTCAATTCACCCCTCCACTTT
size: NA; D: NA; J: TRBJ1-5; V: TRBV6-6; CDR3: CASNLGEGPSPQHF; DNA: TGTGCCAGCAACCTAGGGGAGGGACCATCGCCCCAGCATTTT
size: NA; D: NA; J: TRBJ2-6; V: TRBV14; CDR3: CASSPPTGLSGANVLTF; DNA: TGTGCCAGCAGCCCCCCCACAGGCTTATCTGGGGCCAACGTCCTGACTTTC
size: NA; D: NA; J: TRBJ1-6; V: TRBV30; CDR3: CAWDQGAPPHF; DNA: TGTGCCTGGGACCAGGGTGCCCCTCCCCACTTT
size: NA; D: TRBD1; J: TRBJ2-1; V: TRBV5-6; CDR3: CASSLQWGTGHNEQFF; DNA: TGTGCCAGCAGCTTGCAATGGGGGACAGGCCACAATGAGCAGTTCTTC
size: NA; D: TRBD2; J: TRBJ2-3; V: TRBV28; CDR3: CASSPTTSGKLDTQYF; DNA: TGTGCCAGCTCACCCACTACTAGCGGGAAGTTAGATACGCAGTATTTT
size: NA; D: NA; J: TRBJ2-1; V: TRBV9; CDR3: CASSTSGTAGNEQFF; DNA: TGTGCCAGCAGCACATCCGGGACGGCGGGAAATGAGCAGTTCTTC
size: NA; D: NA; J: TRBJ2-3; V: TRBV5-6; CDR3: CASSLFAGITSTDTQYF; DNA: TGTGCCAGCAGCTTGTTTGCGGGAATCACTTCCACAGATACGCAGTATTTT
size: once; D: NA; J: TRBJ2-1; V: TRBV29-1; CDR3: CSASGVSYNEQFF; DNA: TGCAGCGCGTCTGGGGTTTCCTACAATGAGCAGTTCTTC
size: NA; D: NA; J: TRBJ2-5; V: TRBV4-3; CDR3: CASSQEDTGATQYF; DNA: TGCGCCAGCAGCCAAGAAGACACGGGGGCGACCCAGTACTTC
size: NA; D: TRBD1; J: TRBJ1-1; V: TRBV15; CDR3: CATSRDPDRDTEAFF; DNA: TGTGCCACCAGCAGAGATCCGGACAGGGACACTGAAGCTTTCTTT
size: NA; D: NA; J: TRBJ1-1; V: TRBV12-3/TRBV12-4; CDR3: CASSLGRNTEAFF; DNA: TGTGCCAGCAGTTTAGGTCGGAACACTGAAGCTTTCTTT
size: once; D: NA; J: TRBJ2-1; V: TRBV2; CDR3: CASRRKTDNEQFF; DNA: TGTGCCAGCAGACGGAAGACAGACAATGAGCAGTTCTTC
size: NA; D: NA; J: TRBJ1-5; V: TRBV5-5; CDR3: CASSLVGGDQPQHF; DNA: TGTGCCAGCAGCTTGGTGGGCGGGGATCAGCCCCAGCATTTT
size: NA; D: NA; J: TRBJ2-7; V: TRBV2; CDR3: CASSEIYSYEQYF; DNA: TGTGCCAGCAGTGAAATATACTCCTACGAGCAGTACTTC
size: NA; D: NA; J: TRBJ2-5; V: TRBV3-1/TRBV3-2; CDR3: CASSQELVGAGLHGETQYF; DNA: TGTGCCAGCAGCCAAGAGTTAGTTGGGGCAGGGCTTCATGGAGAGACCCAGTACTTC
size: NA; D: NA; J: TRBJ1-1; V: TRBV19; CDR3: CASSMPGVGTEAFF; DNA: TGTGCCAGTAGTATGCCCGGGGTCGGCACTGAAGCTTTCTTT
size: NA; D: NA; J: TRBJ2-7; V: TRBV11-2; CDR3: CASSLADVSGSLSYEQYF; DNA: TGTGCCAGCAGCTTAGCCGACGTATCCGGGAGTCTATCCTACGAGCAGTACTTC
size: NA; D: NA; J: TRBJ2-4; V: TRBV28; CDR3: CASSPGSGPIIQYF; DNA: TGTGCCAGCAGCCCTGGCAGTGGCCCAATCATTCAGTACTTC
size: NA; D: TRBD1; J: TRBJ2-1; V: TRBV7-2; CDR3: CASSVDGTGAWNEQFF; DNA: TGTGCCAGCAGCGTAGATGGGACAGGGGCGTGGAATGAGCAGTTCTTC
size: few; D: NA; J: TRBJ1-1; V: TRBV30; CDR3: CAWSPPRGTLNTEAFF; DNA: TGTGCCTGGAGTCCCCCCCGGGGGACCCTGAACACTGAAGCTTTCTTT